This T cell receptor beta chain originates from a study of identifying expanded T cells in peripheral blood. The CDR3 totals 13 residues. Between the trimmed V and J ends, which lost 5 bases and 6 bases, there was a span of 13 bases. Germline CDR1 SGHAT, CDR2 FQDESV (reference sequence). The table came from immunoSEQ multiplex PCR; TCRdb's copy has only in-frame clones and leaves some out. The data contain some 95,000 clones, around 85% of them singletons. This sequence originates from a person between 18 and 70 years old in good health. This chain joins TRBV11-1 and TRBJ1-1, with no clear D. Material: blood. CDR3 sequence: CASSLPGGAEAFF. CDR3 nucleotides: TGTGCCAGCAGCCTCCCCGGAGGAGCTGAAGCTTTCTTT.